The present T cell receptor beta chain was sequenced within a study of cytomegalovirus exposure and HLA in healthy donors. Findings and limits, study-wide: Presence/absence analysis assumed near-uniform sequencing depth across donors. For most subjects, TCR beta sequences were reported to predict HLA-A and HLA-B alleles with accuracy. The sole available immune exposure information was CMV serostatus.

Turning to this clone: The antigen is not known. One junction end does not reproduce the germline sequence, and a read error may be involved.

With 60 Vbeta and 13 Jbeta primers, the PCR was carried out. The data were produced by immunoSEQ multiplex PCR, yet TCRdb's version contains in-frame clones alone and is incomplete. This sample carries about 70,000 clones, with roughly 2.4% going to the ten biggest clones. Material for sequencing was PBMCs. This TCR was recovered from a female donor in good health and CMV-seropositive.

CDR3 amino acids: CASSLGEKAEAFF. In DNA form, the CDR3 reads TGTGCCAGCAGCCTAGGGGAGAAGGCTGAAGCTTTCTTT. The chain has TRBV13 and TRBJ1-1; possibly TRBD1 for D (5 bases). The CDR3 has 13 amino acids. CDR1 PRHDT and CDR2 FYEKMQ come from the germline V gene (reference sequence).